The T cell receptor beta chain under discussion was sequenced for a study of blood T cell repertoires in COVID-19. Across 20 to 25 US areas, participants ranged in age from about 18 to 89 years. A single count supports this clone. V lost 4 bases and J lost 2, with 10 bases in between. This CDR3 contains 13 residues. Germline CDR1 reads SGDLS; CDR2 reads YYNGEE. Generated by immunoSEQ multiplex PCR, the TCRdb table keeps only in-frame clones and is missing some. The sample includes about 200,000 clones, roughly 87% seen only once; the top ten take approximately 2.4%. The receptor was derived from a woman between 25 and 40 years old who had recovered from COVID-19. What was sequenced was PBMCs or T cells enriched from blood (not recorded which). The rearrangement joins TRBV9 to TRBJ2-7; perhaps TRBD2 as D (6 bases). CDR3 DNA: TGTGCCAGCAGCAAAGGGACTCCCTACGAGCAGTACTTC. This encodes CASSKGTPYEQYF.